Below are 22 T cell receptor beta chains sequenced from a single sample in a study of T-cell memory formation after mild COVID-19. TCRdb analysed the 5' RACE reads with MiXCR anew, one entry per CDR3 protein. Here the sample spans some 30,000 distinct CDR3 sequences, less than 8% being singletons. The specimen sequenced was PBMCs or a T cell subset sorted from them (not recorded which). Receptors originate from an adult woman who had mild COVID-19 (a few samples of this study predate the infection). Cell type and time point are not known.

This clonotype was seen many times. The chain joins TRBV5-1 to TRBJ1-2, with TRBD1 identical over 8 bases. Germline V lookup: CDR1 SGHRS, CDR2 YFSETQ. This CDR3 contains 15 residues. Germline trimming cut 4 bases from V and 2 bases from J; bases unmatched to any gene: 7. For the CDR3, the DNA is TGCGCCAGCAGCCCCTGGACAGGGTCGAACTATGGCTACACCTTC. The encoded protein is CASSPWTGSNYGYTF.

This clonotype has a handful of counts. The chain has TRBV10-1 and TRBJ2-3; D remains ambiguous. CDR1 is WNHNN, CDR2 SYGVQD, per germline (reference sequence). CDR3 size: 11 residues. Trimming took off 4 bases at V and 8 bases at J, with 7 bases between the two ends. In DNA, the CDR3 is TGCGCCAGCAGTGGAATTGGTACGCAGTATTTT. Protein sequence: CASSGIGTQYF.

This clonotype has a count of ten or more. The gene calls are TRBV2 and TRBJ2-3; a weak D match, TRBD2 (6 bases). The germline V gene has CDR1 SNHLY and CDR2 FYNNEI. Deletions cut 6 bases from V and 0 bases from J, with 19 bases between. CDR3 size: 17 residues. The CDR3 DNA is TGTGCCAGCAGAGGCCGGGGACTCCTCCCTAGCACAGATACGCAGTATTTT. It codes for CASRGRGLLPSTDTQYF.

This clonotype was counted at least ten times. V gene TRBV5-6 combines with J gene TRBJ1-2; D gene uncertain. CDR1 SGHDT and CDR2 YYEEEE come from the germline V gene. CDR3 length: 13 residues. V was shortened by 0 bases and J by 2 bases, with 5 bases between the two germline ends. The CDR3 DNA follows: TGTGCCAGCAGCTTGGACGGCAACTATGGCTACACCTTC. Amino acids: CASSLDGNYGYTF. Full variable domain (outside the CDR3, taken from reference TRBV5-6 and TRBJ1-2): DAGVTQSPTHLIKTRGQQVTLRCSPKSGHDTVSWYQQALGQGPQFIFQYYEEEERQRGNFPDRFSGHQFPNYSSELNVNALLLGDSALYLCASSLDGNYGYTFGSGTRLTVV.

This clonotype was seen many times. This chain uses TRBV15 with TRBJ2-7; 8 positions match TRBD2. The germline V gene has CDR1 LNHNV and CDR2 YYDKDF (reference sequence). CDR3 length: 13 amino acids. Trimming at V came to 3 bases and at J to 7 bases, leaving 5 bases not matched to a gene. CDR3 sequence reads: CATSRVPSGEQYF. The CDR3 region has the DNA TGTGCCACCAGCAGGGTTCCTAGCGGGGAGCAGTACTTC.

This clonotype has at least ten counts. J is TRBJ1-5 and V is TRBV7-2, with D tentatively TRBD1 (5 bases). CDR1 SGHTA and CDR2 FQGNSA come from the germline V gene. The CDR3 runs to 13 residues. V gave up 7 bases and J gave up 2 bases, with 9 bases separating them. CDR3 region: CASKGYGNQPQHF. Here the CDR3 DNA reads TGTGCCAGCAAGGGGTATGGCAATCAGCCCCAGCATTTT.

This clonotype showed up many times. V gene TRBV9 combines with J gene TRBJ2-3, with 7 bases identical to TRBD2. Trimming at V came to 0 bases and at J to 2 bases, leaving 6 bases not matched to a gene. CDR1 SGDLS and CDR2 YYNGEE come from the germline V gene. This CDR3 is built from 16 residues. CDR3 bases: TGTGCCAGCAGCGTAGACCCTAGCGGATACACAGATACGCAGTATTTT. Translating gives CASSVDPSGYTDTQYF.

Turning to this clonotype: Since a much larger clone is just one base distant, this may be a read error. The V gene is TRBV7-3, the J gene TRBJ2-7, with a tentative D call TRBD2 (7 bases). Germline CDR1 is SGHTA and CDR2 is FQGTGA. The CDR3 loop spans 14 amino acids. CDR3 amino acids: CASSLSGGSYEKYF. CDR3 DNA: TGTGCCAGCAGCTTAAGCGGGGGCTCCTACGAGAAGTACTTC. Using reference TRBV7-3 and TRBJ2-7 for the parts outside the CDR3, the full variable domain is GAGVSQTPSNKVTEKGKYVELRCDPISGHTALYWYRQSLGQGPEFLIYFQGTGAADDSGLPNDRFFAVRPEGSVSTLKIQRTERGDSAVYLCASSLSGGSYEKYFGPGTRLTVT.

This clonotype was detected ten times or more. CDR3 nucleotide sequence: TGTGCCAGCAGCTCCGGGAGGAACTATGGCTACACCTTC. This translates into CASSSGRNYGYTF. The chain links TRBV7-9 to TRBJ1-2; no clear D. Deletions cut 4 bases from V and 2 bases from J, with 8 bases between. Germline assignment: CDR1 SEHNR and CDR2 FQNEAQ (reference sequence). CDR3 size: 13 residues.

The J gene is TRBJ2-1, the V gene TRBV5-4; 8 bases map to TRBD2. This CDR3 comprises 16 residues. Trimming took 4 bases from V and 1 from J; bases not matched to a gene: 7. CDR1 and CDR2 from the germline V gene are SGHNT and YYREEE (reference sequence). The CDR3 sequence: CASSPPLAVSYNEQFF. Written as DNA, the CDR3 is TGTGCCAGCAGCCCCCCACTAGCGGTATCCTACAATGAGCAGTTCTTC. Using reference TRBV5-4 and TRBJ2-1 for the parts outside the CDR3, the full variable domain is ETGVTQSPTHLIKTRGQQVTLRCSSQSGHNTVSWYQQALGQGPQFIFQYYREEENGRGNFPPRFSGLQFPNYSSELNVNALELDDSALYLCASSPPLAVSYNEQFFGPGTRLTVL.

This clonotype has just a few counts. The chain is built from TRBV6-2 or TRBV6-3 and TRBJ1-2; D might be TRBD1 (5 bases). V dropped 2 bases and J dropped 4 bases, with 8 bases sitting between them. Germline lookup yields CDR1 MNHEY and CDR2 SVGEGT. The CDR3 totals 13 residues. The CDR3 here is CASSYDSRYGYTF. The CDR3 bases are TGTGCCAGCAGTTACGACAGCCGCTATGGCTACACCTTC.

This clonotype has just a few counts. This chain joins TRBV18 and TRBJ2-7; D is undetermined. The CDR3 sequence is 12 residues long. Trimming shortened V by 3 bases and J by 7 bases, and 10 bases separated the two germline ends. Germline CDR1 KGHSH, CDR2 LQKENI. As DNA, the CDR3 is TGTGCCAGCTCACCTTTGAAAGGAGAGCAGTACTTC. This gives the protein CASSPLKGEQYF.

Only a few counts were recorded for this clonotype. The CDR3 nucleotides read TGTGCCAGCAGCTCCGGACAGGGGACTGAAAAACTGTTTTTT. Amino acids: CASSSGQGTEKLFF. The genes are TRBV4-2 and TRBJ1-4, with 9 bases lining up with TRBD1. The CDR3 runs to 14 residues. Germline V gene data show CDR1 as LGHNA and CDR2 as YNFKEQ. V shed 5 bases and J 7 bases; nucleotides not matched to a gene: 5.

Judged by abundance, this clonotype is medium-sized. The J gene is TRBJ2-3, the V gene TRBV27; possible D gene TRBD2, 5 bases. Germline assignment: CDR1 MNHEY and CDR2 SMNVEV (reference sequence). The CDR3 has 14 residues. V was shortened by 2 bases and J by 5 bases, with 11 bases between the two germline ends. CDR3 DNA: TGTGCCAGCAGTTTAGAGCCCCGGGGAGATACGCAGTATTTT. It encodes CASSLEPRGDTQYF.

In this sample, this clonotype turned up many times. The chain links TRBV7-2 to TRBJ2-5; D is unclear. Trimming removed 5 bases from V and 3 bases from J, with 10 bases in between. This CDR3 spans 13 amino acids. Looked up from germline, CDR1 is SGHTA and CDR2 is FQGNSA. The CDR3 here is CASSPWSEETQYF. CDR3 nucleotides: TGTGCCAGCAGCCCATGGTCAGAAGAGACCCAGTACTTC.

This clonotype was seen at least ten times. The V and J genes are TRBV5-1 and TRBJ1-1; TRBD1 matches at 9 bases. Germline values: CDR1 SGHRS, CDR2 YFSETQ. This CDR3 has 16 amino acids. V lost 4 bases to trimming and J lost 0 bases; unmatched junction nucleotides: 7. The CDR3 coding sequence is TGCGCCAGCAGCCGGACAGGGGCCACCATGAACACTGAAGCTTTCTTT. It encodes CASSRTGATMNTEAFF.

Sample share makes this clonotype medium-sized. This chain connects TRBV6-5 to TRBJ2-7; 9 bases are a match to TRBD2. J gave up 2 bases and V 7 bases, and 3 bases lay outside the gene matches. Germline V gives CDR1 MNHEY, CDR2 SVGAGI. CDR3 length: 13 amino acids. For the CDR3, the DNA is TGTGCCAGCAAACTAGCGGGCCCCTACGAGCAGTACTTC. Protein product: CASKLAGPYEQYF.

This clonotype was detected many times. The chain joins TRBV6-5 to TRBJ2-2; 7 bases fit TRBD1. This CDR3 comprises 14 residues. The V gene's germline CDR1 is MNHEY and CDR2 SVGAGI. V trimming: 6 bases; J trimming: 7 bases; junction bases outside the gene matches: 8. CDR3 protein: CASSPTGLLGELFF. CDR3 DNA: TGTGCCAGCAGCCCGACAGGGCTTCTCGGGGAGCTGTTTTTT.

The DNA for the CDR3 is TGCGCCAGCAGCAAGAGGGCCGGCGGGGAGACCCAGTACTTC. Translated: CASSKRAGGETQYF. The chain uses TRBV5-1 and TRBJ2-5; weak D call: TRBD2 (5 bases). Germline CDR1 and CDR2: SGHRS and YFSETQ. The CDR3 spans 14 residues. Trimming took off 4 bases at V and 5 bases at J, with 15 bases between the two ends.

This clonotype has at least ten counts. The chain employs TRBV5-6 and TRBJ2-1, with 9 bases that match TRBD2. The J segment lost 5 bases and the V segment lost 4 bases, leaving 10 bases of the junction unmatched. Germline CDR1 SGHDT, CDR2 YYEEEE. The CDR3 totals 16 residues. DNA of the CDR3: TGTGCCAGCAGCATACCCGGGACTAGCCGGGACAATGAGCAGTTCTTC. Its protein is CASSIPGTSRDNEQFF.

This clonotype was observed many times. The CDR3 loop is CASSQNLDGEKLFF. The CDR3 nucleotides read TGTGCCAGCAGCCAGAACTTGGACGGCGAAAAACTGTTTTTT. This chain joins TRBV7-9 and TRBJ1-4, with no clear D. With 5 bases removed from V and 8 bases from J, the gap between germline ends came to 15 bases. The CDR3 contains 14 residues. The V gene's germline CDR1 is SEHNR and CDR2 FQNEAQ (reference sequence).

This clonotype has at least ten counts. The rearrangement links TRBV5-1 to TRBJ1-2, with a tentative D call TRBD1 (5 bases). V lost 3 bases and J lost 6, with 12 bases in between. Germline values: CDR1 SGHRS, CDR2 YFSETQ. The CDR3 covers 13 residues. This CDR3 reads CASSWGSGDGYTF. CDR3 in DNA: TGCGCCAGCAGCTGGGGGTCGGGTGATGGCTACACCTTC.